One sample yielded the 8 T cell receptor beta chains listed below, sequenced in a study of shared clonotypes between healthy human individuals. TCRdb's table, derived via immunoSEQ multiplex PCR, lists solely in-frame clones and lacks some. The profile shows fewer than 650,000 clones, less than 80% of them singletons. Sequencing was carried out using PBMCs. The receptor source for this set is a woman aged 40 to 50 in good health. Some clones in this sample may be carry-over from other donors' samples.

V is TRBV28 and J is TRBJ2-7; D unclear. The V end lost 2 bases, the J end lost 3 bases, and 5 bases lay between the germline ends. CDR3 length equals 12 residues. CDR1 MDHEN and CDR2 SYDVKM come from the germline V gene. The CDR3 bases are TGTGCCAGCAGTTTAGGCGACTACGAGCAGTACTTC. This sequence encodes CASSLGDYEQYF.

The chain uses TRBV11-3 and TRBJ2-2; D may be TRBD1 (5 bases). Deletions cut 4 bases from V and 6 bases from J, with 15 bases between. The germline gives CDR1 SGHNT, CDR2 YENEEA. The CDR3 extends over 15 amino acids. The CDR3 DNA is TGTGCCAGCAGCTCCCGCCCTCAGGGTGCCGGGGAGCTGTTTTTT. Its translation: CASSSRPQGAGELFF. The full variable domain, completed using reference TRBV11-3 and TRBJ2-2, is EAGVVQSPRYKIIEKKQPVAFWCNPISGHNTLYWYLQNLGQGPELLIRYENEEAVDDSQLPKDRFSAERLKGVDSTLKIQPAELGDSAVYLCASSSRPQGAGELFFGEGSRLTVL.

The V gene is TRBV5-1, the J gene TRBJ2-7; the match to TRBD2 covers 12 bases. The length of the CDR3 is 16 residues. V trimming: 0 bases; J trimming: 6 bases; junction bases outside the gene matches: 7. Germline V gene data show CDR1 as SGHRS and CDR2 as YFSETQ. The CDR3, as DNA: TGCGCCAGCAGCTTGGTCCTAGCGGGAGGGCCTTTCGAGCAGTACTTC. It specifies CASSLVLAGGPFEQYF.

This chain connects TRBV23-1 to TRBJ2-7; no definite D call. TRBV23-1 counts as an open reading frame of uncertain function. V lost 0 bases and J lost 3, with 12 bases in between. The CDR3 is 15 residues long. CDR3 sequence reads: CASSQSRTGRYEQYF. The CDR3 nucleotides read TGCGCCAGCAGTCAATCCCGGACCGGGCGCTACGAGCAGTACTTC.

V and J are TRBV5-6 and TRBJ2-1, with D possibly matching TRBD2 (6 bases). Germline assignment: CDR1 SGHDT and CDR2 YYEEEE. V was clipped by 2 bases and J by 1 base, with 10 bases between them. The CDR3 totals 15 residues. CDR3 sequence (DNA): TGTGCCAGCAGCTTAGGACTAACGTCCTACAATGAGCAGTTCTTC. Its protein is CASSLGLTSYNEQFF.

V usage is TRBV5-5 and J usage is TRBJ2-1; D possibly uses TRBD1 or TRBD2 (5 bases each). Germline V gene lookup returns CDR1 SGHKS and CDR2 YYEKEE (reference sequence). Trimming took 4 bases from V and 12 from J, leaving 14 bases between them. The CDR3 length is 12 residues. The CDR3 DNA reads TGTGCCAGCAGCCTATTTGGGGGTACGCAGTTCTTC. It yields the protein CASSLFGGTQFF.

In this sample, this clone turned up once. This chain uses TRBV29-1 with TRBJ2-7; 9 bases match TRBD1. Unmatched junction bases numbered 8, after V lost 7 bases and J lost 4 bases. Germline assignment: CDR1 SQVTM and CDR2 ANQGSEA. The CDR3 length is 13 residues. Written as DNA, the CDR3 is TGCAGCGCCTTGACAGGGGGGGAGTACGAGCAGTACTTC. Translating gives CSALTGGEYEQYF.

The chain is built from TRBV6-6 and TRBJ2-7, with 7 bases identical to TRBD1. CDR3 length equals 14 residues. The germline CDR1 and CDR2 sequences are MNHNY and SVGAGI (reference sequence). J lost 0 bases, V lost 5 bases, and 4 bases had no gene match. CDR3 residues: CASSVDRDSYEQYF. CDR3 nucleotides: TGTGCCAGCAGTGTTGACAGGGACTCCTACGAGCAGTACTTC.